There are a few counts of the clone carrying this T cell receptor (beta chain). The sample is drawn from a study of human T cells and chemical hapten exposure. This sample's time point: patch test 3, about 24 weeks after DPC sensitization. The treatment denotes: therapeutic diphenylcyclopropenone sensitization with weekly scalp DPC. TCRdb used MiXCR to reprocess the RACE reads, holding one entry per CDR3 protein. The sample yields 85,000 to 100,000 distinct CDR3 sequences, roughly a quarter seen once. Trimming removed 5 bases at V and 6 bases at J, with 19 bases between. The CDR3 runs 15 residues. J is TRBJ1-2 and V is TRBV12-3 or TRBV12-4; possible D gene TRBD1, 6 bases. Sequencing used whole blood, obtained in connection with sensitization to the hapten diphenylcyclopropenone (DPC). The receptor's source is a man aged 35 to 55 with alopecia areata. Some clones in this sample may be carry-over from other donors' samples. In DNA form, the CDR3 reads TGTGCCAGCAGTCCGGGGGGCCCTGGAATACATGGCTACACCTTC. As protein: CASSPGGPGIHGYTF.